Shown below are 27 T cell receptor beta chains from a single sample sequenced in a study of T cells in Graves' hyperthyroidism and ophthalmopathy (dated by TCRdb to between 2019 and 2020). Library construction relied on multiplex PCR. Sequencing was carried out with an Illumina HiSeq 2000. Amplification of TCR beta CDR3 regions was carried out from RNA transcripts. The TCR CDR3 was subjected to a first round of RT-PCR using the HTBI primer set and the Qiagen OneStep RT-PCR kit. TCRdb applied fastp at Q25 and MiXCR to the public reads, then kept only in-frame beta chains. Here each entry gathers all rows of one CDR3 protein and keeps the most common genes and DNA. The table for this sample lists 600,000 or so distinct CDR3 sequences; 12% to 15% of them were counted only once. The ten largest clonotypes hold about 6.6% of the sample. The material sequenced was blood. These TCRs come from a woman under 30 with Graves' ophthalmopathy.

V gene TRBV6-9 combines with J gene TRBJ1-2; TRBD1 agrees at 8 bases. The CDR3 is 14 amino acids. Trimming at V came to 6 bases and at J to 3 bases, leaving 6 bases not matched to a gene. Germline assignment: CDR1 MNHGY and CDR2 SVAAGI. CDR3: CASSYRGKDYGYTF. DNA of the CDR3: TGTGCCAGCAGCTACAGGGGGAAAGACTATGGCTACACCTTC.

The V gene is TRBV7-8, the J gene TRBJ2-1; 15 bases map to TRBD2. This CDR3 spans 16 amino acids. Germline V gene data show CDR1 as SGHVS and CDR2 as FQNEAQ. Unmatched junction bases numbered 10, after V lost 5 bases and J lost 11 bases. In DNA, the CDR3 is TGTGCCAGCAGCCCTCAACTCGGACTAGCGGGAGGGCAGCAGTTCTTC. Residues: CASSPQLGLAGGQQFF.

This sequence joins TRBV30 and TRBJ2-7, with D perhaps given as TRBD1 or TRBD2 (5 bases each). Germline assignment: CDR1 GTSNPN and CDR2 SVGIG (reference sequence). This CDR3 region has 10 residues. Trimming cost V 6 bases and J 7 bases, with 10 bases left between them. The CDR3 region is CACRGREQYF. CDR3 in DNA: TGTGCCTGTAGGGGACGGGAGCAGTACTTC.

In DNA form, the CDR3 reads TGTGCCAGCAGCTACAGGGCCCCCGCTGTGGAGCAGTACTTC. Its protein is CASSYRAPAVEQYF. The chain links TRBV5-4 to TRBJ2-7, with D tentatively TRBD1 (6 bases). The CDR3 is made up of 14 amino acids. Looked up from germline, CDR1 is SGHNT and CDR2 is YYREEE (reference sequence). Trimming pared 3 bases from V and 7 bases from J, leaving 17 bases between.

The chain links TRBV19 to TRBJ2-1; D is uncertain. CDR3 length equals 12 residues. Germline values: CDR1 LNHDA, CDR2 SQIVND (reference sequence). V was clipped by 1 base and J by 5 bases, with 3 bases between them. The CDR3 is CASSIGNNEQFF. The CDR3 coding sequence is TGTGCCAGTAGTATAGGCAACAATGAGCAGTTCTTC.

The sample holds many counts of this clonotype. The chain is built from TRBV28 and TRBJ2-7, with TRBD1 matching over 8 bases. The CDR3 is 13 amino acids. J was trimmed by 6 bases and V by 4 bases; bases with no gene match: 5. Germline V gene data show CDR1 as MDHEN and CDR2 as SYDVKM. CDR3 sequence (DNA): TGTGCCAGCAGTTCAGGGGGCGCGGGCGAGCAGTACTTC. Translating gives CASSSGGAGEQYF.

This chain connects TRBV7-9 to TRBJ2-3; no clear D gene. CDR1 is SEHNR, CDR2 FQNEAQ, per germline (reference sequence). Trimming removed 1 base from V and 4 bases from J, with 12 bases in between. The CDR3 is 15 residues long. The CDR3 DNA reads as TGTGCCAGCAGCTTAGATCGGTTTGGGGCAGATACGCAGTATTTT. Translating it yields CASSLDRFGADTQYF.

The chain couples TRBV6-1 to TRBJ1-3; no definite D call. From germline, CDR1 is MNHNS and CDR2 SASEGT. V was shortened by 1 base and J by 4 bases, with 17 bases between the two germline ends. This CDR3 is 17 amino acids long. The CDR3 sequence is CASSEDLLPRAGNTIYF. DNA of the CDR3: TGTGCCAGCAGTGAAGACCTTTTGCCGAGGGCAGGAAACACCATATATTTT.

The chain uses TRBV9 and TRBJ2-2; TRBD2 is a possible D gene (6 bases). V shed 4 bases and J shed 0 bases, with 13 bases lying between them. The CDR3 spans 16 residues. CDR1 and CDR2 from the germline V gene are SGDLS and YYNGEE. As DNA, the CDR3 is TGTGCCAGCAGCCAATCGGGGGTCTCGAACACCGGGGAGCTGTTTTTT. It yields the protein CASSQSGVSNTGELFF.

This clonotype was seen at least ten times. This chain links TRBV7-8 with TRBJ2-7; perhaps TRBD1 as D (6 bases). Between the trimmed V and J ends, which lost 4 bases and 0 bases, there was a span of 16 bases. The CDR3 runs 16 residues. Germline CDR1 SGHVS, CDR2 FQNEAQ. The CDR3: CASSSGPGAISYEQYF. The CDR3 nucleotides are TGTGCCAGCAGCTCGGGTCCAGGGGCTATCTCCTACGAGCAGTACTTC.

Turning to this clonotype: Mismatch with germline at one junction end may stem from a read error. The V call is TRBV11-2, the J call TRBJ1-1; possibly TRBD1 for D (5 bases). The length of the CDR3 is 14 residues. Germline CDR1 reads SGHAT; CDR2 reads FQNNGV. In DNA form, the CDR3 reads TGTGCCAGCAGCTTAGGGACACTGAACACTGGAGCTTTCTTT. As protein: CASSLGTLNTGAFF. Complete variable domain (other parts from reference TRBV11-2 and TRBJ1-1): EAGVAQSPRYKIIEKRQSVAFWCNPISGHATLYWYQQILGQGPKLLIQFQNNGVVDDSQLPKDRFSAERLKGVDSTLKIQPAKLEDSAVYLCASSLGTLNTGAFFGQGTRLTVV.

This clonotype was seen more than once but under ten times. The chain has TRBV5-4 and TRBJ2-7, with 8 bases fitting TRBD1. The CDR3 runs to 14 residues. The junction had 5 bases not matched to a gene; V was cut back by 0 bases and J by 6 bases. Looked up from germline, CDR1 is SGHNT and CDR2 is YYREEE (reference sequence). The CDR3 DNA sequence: TGTGCCAGCAGCTTGGACAGGGGGTATCGCGAGCAGTACTTC. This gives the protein CASSLDRGYREQYF.

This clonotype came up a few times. CDR3 sequence (DNA): TGTGCCAGCAGCCAAGGCAGGACCCAGTACTTC. Translating it yields CASSQGRTQYF. The chain has TRBV3-1 and TRBJ2-5; D is unresolved. The V gene lost 1 base and the J gene lost 7 bases, with 4 bases spanning the gap. This CDR3 is 11 amino acids long. Germline V gene data show CDR1 as LGHDT and CDR2 as YNNKEL (reference sequence).

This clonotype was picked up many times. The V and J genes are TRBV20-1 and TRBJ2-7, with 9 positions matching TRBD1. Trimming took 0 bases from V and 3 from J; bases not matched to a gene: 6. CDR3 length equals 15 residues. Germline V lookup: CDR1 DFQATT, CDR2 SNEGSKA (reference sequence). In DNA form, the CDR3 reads TGCAGTGCTAGAGATGGGGACAGGGTCCTCTACGAGCAGTACTTC. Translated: CSARDGDRVLYEQYF.

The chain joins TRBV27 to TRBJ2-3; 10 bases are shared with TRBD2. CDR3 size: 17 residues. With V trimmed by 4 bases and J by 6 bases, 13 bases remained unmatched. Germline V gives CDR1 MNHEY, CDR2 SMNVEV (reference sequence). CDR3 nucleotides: TGTGCCAGCAGTTCCGAATTAGCGGGAGGTGGGATGGATACGCAGTATTTT. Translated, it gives CASSSELAGGGMDTQYF.

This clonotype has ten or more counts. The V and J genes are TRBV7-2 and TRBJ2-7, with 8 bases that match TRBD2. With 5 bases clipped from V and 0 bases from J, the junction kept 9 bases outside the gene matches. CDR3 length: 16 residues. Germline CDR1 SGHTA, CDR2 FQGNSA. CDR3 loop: CASSPVISGASYEQYF. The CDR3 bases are TGTGCCAGCAGCCCAGTTATTAGCGGGGCCTCCTACGAGCAGTACTTC.

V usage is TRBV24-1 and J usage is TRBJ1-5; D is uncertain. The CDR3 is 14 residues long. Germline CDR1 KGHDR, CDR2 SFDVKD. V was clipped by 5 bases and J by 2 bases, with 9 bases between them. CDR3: CATSAFGGNQPQHF. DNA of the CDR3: TGTGCCACCAGTGCCTTCGGGGGCAATCAGCCCCAGCATTTT.

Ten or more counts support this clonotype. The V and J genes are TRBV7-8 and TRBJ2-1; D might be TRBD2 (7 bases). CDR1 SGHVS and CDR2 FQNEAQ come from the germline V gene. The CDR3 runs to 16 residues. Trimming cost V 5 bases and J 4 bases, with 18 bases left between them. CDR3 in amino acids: CASSPQGLAVYNEQFF. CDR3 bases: TGTGCCAGCAGCCCCCAGGGGCTAGCGGTGTACAATGAGCAGTTCTTC.

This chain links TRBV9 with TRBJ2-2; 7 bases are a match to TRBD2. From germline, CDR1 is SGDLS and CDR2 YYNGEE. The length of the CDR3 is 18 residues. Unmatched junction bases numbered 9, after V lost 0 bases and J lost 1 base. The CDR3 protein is CASSVVEGDYRNTGELFF. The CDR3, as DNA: TGTGCCAGCAGCGTAGTTGAAGGGGACTACCGGAACACCGGGGAGCTGTTTTTT.

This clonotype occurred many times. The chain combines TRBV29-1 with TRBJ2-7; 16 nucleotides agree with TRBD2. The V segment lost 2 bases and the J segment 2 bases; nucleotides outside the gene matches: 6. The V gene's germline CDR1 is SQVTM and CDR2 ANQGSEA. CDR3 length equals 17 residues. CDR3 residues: CSVETGLAGGGPYEQYF. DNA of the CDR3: TGCAGCGTTGAAACGGGACTAGCGGGAGGGGGCCCCTACGAGCAGTACTTC.

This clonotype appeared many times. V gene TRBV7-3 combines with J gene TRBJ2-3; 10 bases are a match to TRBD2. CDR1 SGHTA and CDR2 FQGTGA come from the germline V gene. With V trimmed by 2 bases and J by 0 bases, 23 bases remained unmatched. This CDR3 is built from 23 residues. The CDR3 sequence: CASSLRGLAGVPGMPRSTDTQYF. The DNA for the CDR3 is TGTGCCAGCAGCTTACGCGGCCTAGCGGGAGTCCCAGGGATGCCGAGGAGCACAGATACGCAGTATTTT. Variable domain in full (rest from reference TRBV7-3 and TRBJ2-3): GAGVSQTPSNKVTEKGKYVELRCDPISGHTALYWYRQSLGQGPEFLIYFQGTGAADDSGLPNDRFFAVRPEGSVSTLKIQRTERGDSAVYLCASSLRGLAGVPGMPRSTDTQYFGPGTRLTVL.

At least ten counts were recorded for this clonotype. CDR3 residues: CASTFNTGELFF. The DNA of the CDR3 is TGTGCCAGTACATTTAACACCGGGGAGCTGTTTTTT. The genes are TRBV19 and TRBJ2-2; no firm D call. The V gene lost 7 bases and the J gene lost 2 bases, with 5 bases spanning the gap. This CDR3 is built from 12 residues. Germline CDR1 and CDR2: LNHDA and SQIVND (reference sequence). Full variable domain (rest looked up from reference TRBV19 and TRBJ2-2): DGGITQSPKYLFRKEGQNVTLSCEQNLNHDAMYWYRQDPGQGLRLIYYSQIVNDFQKGDIAEGYSVSREKKESFPLTVTSAQKNPTAFYLCASTFNTGELFFGEGSRLTVL.

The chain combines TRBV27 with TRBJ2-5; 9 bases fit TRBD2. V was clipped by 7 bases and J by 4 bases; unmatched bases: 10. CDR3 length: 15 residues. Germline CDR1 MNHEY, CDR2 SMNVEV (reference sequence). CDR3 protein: CASNEGSGGGETQYF. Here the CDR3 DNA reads TGTGCCAGCAACGAAGGTAGCGGGGGCGGAGAGACCCAGTACTTC.

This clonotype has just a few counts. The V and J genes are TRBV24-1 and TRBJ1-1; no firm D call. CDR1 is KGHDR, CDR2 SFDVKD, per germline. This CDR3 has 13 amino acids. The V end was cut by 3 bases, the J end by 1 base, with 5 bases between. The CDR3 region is CATSDPTNTEAFF. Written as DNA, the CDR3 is TGTGCCACCAGTGATCCAACGAACACTGAAGCTTTCTTT.

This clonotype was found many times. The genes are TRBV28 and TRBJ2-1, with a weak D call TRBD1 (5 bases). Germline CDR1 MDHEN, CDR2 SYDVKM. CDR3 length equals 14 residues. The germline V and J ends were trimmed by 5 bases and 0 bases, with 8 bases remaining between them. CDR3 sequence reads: CASSRGSSYNEQFF. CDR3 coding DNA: TGTGCCAGCAGTAGGGGTTCCTCCTACAATGAGCAGTTCTTC.

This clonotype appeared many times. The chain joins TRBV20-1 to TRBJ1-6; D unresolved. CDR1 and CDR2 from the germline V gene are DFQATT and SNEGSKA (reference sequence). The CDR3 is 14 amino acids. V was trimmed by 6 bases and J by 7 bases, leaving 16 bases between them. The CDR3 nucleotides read TGCAGTGCGGAGGACCGATGGCGGAATTCACCCCTCCACTTT. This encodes CSAEDRWRNSPLHF.

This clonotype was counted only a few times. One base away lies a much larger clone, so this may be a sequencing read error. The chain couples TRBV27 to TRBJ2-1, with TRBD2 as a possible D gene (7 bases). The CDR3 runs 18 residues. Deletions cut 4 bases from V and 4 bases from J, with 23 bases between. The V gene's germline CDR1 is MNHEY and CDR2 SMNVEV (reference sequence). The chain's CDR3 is CASSSSRNGGPLYNEQFF. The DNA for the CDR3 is TGTGCCAGCAGTTCTAGTAGGAACGGGGGGCCTTTATACAATGAGCAGTTCTTC.